This TCR beta chain was observed in a study of OX40 agonist ivuxolimab in advanced cancers. A note on the overall study: Ivuxolimab was an agonistic, fully human IgG2 monoclonal antibody directed against OX40 (CD134), a costimulatory receptor. Intravenous ivuxolimab was administered to patients every 2 weeks at six dose levels: 0.01, 0.1, 0.3, 1.5, 3 and 10 mg/kg. Of the approximately 50 dose-escalation patients, hepatocellular carcinoma was present in roughly 19, melanoma in roughly 15, renal cell carcinoma in 9 and head and neck cancer in 9. In the dose-escalation cohort, 75% to 90% of patients were male, and the mean age was 60 years with a range of roughly 23 to 79. Patients were allowed to have had prior anti-PD-1, anti-PD-L1 or anti-CTLA-4 therapy, and approximately 40% of the dose-escalation patients had previously received checkpoint inhibitors. Three dose-escalation patients achieved partial responses, one with hepatocellular carcinoma and two with cutaneous melanoma. The purpose of peripheral TCRbeta sequencing was to test whether ivuxolimab changed TCR sequence diversity and led to clonal T-cell expansion. The paper reports the monotherapy dose-escalation portion (N = 52 patients) of the phase I ivuxolimab trial. Paper-wide results and their limitations: After ivuxolimab, more expanded clones were found on average in CD8+ T cells than in CD4+ T cells. In partial responders in the 0.1-3.0 mg/kg groups, normalized peripheral clonal expansion was found to be among the lowest, especially among CD8+ T cells. Clonal expansion of both CD4+ and CD8+ blood T cells was observed from baseline to week 6 at doses 0.1 to 3.0 mg/kg. Low levels of normalized T-cell clonal expansion were also seen in some nonresponding patients. The antigen specificity of the peripheral T cells that underwent clonal expansion was not determined.

A word on this clone: Its antigen is currently not known. No per-base quality is available; no much larger clone lies one base away.

The trial excluded patients who had a history of autoimmune disease or who were on systemic immunosuppression. In every dose cohort, peripheral blood was drawn for TCR sequencing at baseline, cycle 4 day 1, and cycle 7 day 1. The samples were drawn from a first-in-human, open-label, multicenter phase I dose-escalation trial of ivuxolimab. Adults with locally advanced or metastatic melanoma, renal cell carcinoma, hepatocellular carcinoma or head and neck squamous cell carcinoma were enrolled in the trial. Before TCR sequencing, CD4+ and CD8+ T cells were separately sorted from peripheral blood. Genomic DNA was extracted from sorted cells for sequencing of the TCRbeta CDR3 region. The immunoSEQ Assay was used to sequence the TCRbeta CDR3 regions. Held by TCRdb, this immuneACCESS table contains in-frame sequences only and omits some clones. Under half of the omission traces to an unresolved V gene where checked; the cause of the rest is unknown. The table for this sample lists 100,000 or so clones; 85% to 90% of them were counted only once. The ten largest clones capture roughly 2.1% of the sample.

This TCR was sampled from an adult with an advanced solid tumor such as melanoma, head and neck, liver or kidney cancer. Sequenced material: CD4+ or CD8+ T cells sorted from blood, taken in a trial of the OX40 agonist ivuxolimab.

This receptor carries the CDR3 CASSPSPPRTTNEKLFF. The DNA is as follows: TGTGCCAGCAGTCCTAGCCCCCCAAGAACAACTAATGAAAAACTGTTTTTT. The chain is encoded by TRBV27 joined to TRBJ1-4; the D gene identity is not certain. The CDR3 has 17 amino acids, counting the end cysteine and phenylalanine. Only CDR3 DNA remains: 51 bases, in frame from the first base. A distance of 16 bases separates the germline ends of V and J, which lose 5 bases and 0 bases respectively. CDR1 and CDR2 (MNHEY, SMNVEV) derive from the germline V gene (reference sequence).